Listed below are T cell receptor beta chains from one sample, sequenced in a study of CD8+CD57+ T cells in acquired aplastic anemia. TCRdb recomputed calls from the reads with MiXCR, one row per CDR3 protein. The table has about 220,000 distinct CDR3 sequences, 30% to 35% seen once. Sequenced input: sorted CD4+, CD8+, or CD8+CD57+ T cells (not recorded which) from PBMCs. All receptors come from a human donor in good health, serving as a control. Both conserved end residues are part of each CDR3. The D gene is left open where the match is weak. Clone size appears in some rows only: once, few, many, or a class for an expanded clone.

v_gene	len	j_gene	abundance	d_gene	CDR3aa	CDR3nt
TRBV9	13	TRBJ2-3	many	TRBD1	CASSPDRVDTQYF	TGTGCCAGCAGCCCCGACAGGGTTGATACGCAGTATTTT
TRBV19	14	TRBJ1-6	.	TRBD1	CARRTGQGVSPLHF	TGTGCCAGACGTACCGGACAGGGGGTTTCACCCCTCCACTTT
TRBV15	15	TRBJ2-7	.	.	CATSRELGGNYEQYF	TGTGCCACCAGCAGGGAACTGGGGGGAAACTACGAGCAGTACTTC
TRBV15	14	TRBJ2-7	.	.	CATSRGGDSYEQYF	TGTGCCACCAGCAGAGGAGGAGATTCCTACGAGCAGTACTTC
TRBV30	15	TRBJ2-3	.	.	CAWNFRSLLNYTQYF	TGTGCCTGGAACTTCCGTAGCCTACTCAATTATACGCAGTATTTT
TRBV9	15	TRBJ1-2	once	TRBD1	CASSERTGGIYGYTF	TGTGCCAGCAGCGAGCGGACAGGGGGCATCTATGGCTACACCTTC
TRBV9	13	TRBJ1-2	.	.	CASSETATYGYTF	TGTGCCAGCAGTGAGACAGCTACCTATGGCTACACCTTC
TRBV5-6	15	TRBJ2-3	few	TRBD1	CASSSTGGGADTQYF	TGTGCCAGCAGCTCGACAGGGGGAGGGGCAGATACGCAGTATTTT
TRBV11-2	16	TRBJ2-3	.	TRBD2	CASGRTSGVITDTQYF	TGTGCCAGCGGCCGGACTAGCGGGGTCATCACAGATACGCAGTATTTT
TRBV5-1	16	TRBJ2-5	many	TRBD2	CASSLLASGDQETQYF	TGCGCCAGCAGCTTGTTGGCTAGCGGGGACCAAGAGACCCAGTACTTC
TRBV6-6	14	TRBJ2-7	many	.	CASSLAGTPYEQYF	TGTGCCAGCAGTTTAGCCGGGACACCGTACGAGCAGTACTTC
TRBV29-1	15	TRBJ2-1	many	TRBD1	CSVAGGRGHYNEQFF	TGCAGCGTTGCTGGTGGCAGGGGGCACTACAATGAGCAGTTCTTC
TRBV2	12	TRBJ1-2	.	.	CASSPAGRGYTF	TGTGCCAGCAGTCCAGCAGGACGAGGCTACACCTTC
TRBV2	15	TRBJ1-1	many	.	CASSTLWDKNTEAFF	TGTGCCAGCAGTACATTATGGGACAAAAACACTGAAGCTTTCTTT
TRBV12-3/TRBV12-4	16	TRBJ1-1	few	TRBD1	CASSLRTGGSDTEAFF	TGTGCCAGCAGTTTAAGGACAGGGGGCTCTGACACTGAAGCTTTCTTT
TRBV15	12	TRBJ1-1	.	.	CATRHLNTEAFF	TGTGCCACCCGACACCTCAACACTGAAGCTTTCTTT
TRBV19	17	TRBJ2-3	many	TRBD2	CASSMASGGPRTDTQYF	TGTGCCAGTAGTATGGCTAGCGGGGGGCCAAGAACAGATACGCAGTATTTT
TRBV4-2	20	TRBJ1-1	.	TRBD1	CASSLPYTRQGAQGTPEAFF	TGTGCCAGCAGCCTCCCCTACACTCGACAGGGGGCGCAGGGGACACCTGAAGCTTTCTTT
TRBV5-1	15	TRBJ1-1	few	.	CASSALGGGGTEAFF	TGCGCCAGCAGCGCCCTAGGCGGGGGCGGCACTGAAGCTTTCTTT
TRBV6-7	18	TRBJ1-5	few	TRBD1	CASSYSSEMGQLNQPQHF	TGTGCCAGCAGTTACTCGTCCGAGATGGGACAGCTAAATCAGCCCCAGCATTTT
TRBV7-9	14	TRBJ2-2	many	.	CASTAGEITGELFF	TGTGCCAGCACGGCAGGGGAAATCACCGGGGAGCTGTTTTTT
TRBV7-3	13	TRBJ2-5	many	.	CASSLTREETQYF	TGTGCCAGCAGCTTAACCAGAGAAGAGACCCAGTACTTC
TRBV7-9	14	TRBJ1-2	many	TRBD1	CASSSTGAFGGYTF	TGTGCCAGCAGCTCGACAGGGGCTTTCGGTGGCTACACCTTC
TRBV28	19	TRBJ1-2	once	TRBD1	CASIKTFLRDRKRNYGYTF	TGTGCCAGCATTAAGACATTCCTCCGGGACAGGAAAAGAAACTATGGCTACACCTTC
TRBV24-1	13	TRBJ2-5	.	.	CATSEAGEETQYF	TGTGCCACCAGTGAGGCAGGGGAAGAGACCCAGTACTTC